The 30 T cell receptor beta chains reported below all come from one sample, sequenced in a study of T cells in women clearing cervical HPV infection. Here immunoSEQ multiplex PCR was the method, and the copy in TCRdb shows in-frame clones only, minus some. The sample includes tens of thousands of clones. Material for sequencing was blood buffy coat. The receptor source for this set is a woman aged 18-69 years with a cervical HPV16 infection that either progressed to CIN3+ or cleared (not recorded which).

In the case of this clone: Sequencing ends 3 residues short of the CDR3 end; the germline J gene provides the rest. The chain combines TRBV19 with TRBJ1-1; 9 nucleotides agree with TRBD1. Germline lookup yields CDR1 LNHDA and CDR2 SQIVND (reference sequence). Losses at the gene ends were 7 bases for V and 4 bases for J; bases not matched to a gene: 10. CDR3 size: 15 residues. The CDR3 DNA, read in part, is TGTGCCAGTACCCAGACAGGGGGGGAGGGCACTGAA. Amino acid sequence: CASTQTGGEGTE. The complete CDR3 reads CASTQTGGEGTEAFF.

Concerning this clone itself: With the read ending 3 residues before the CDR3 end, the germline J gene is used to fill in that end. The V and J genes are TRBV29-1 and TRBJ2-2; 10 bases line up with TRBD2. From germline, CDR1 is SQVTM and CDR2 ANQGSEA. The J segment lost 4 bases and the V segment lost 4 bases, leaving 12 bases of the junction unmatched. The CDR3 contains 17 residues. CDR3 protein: CSVGGASGGGSTGELFF. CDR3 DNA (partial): TGCAGCGTTGGTGGTGCTAGCGGGGGAGGGTCCACCGGGGAG.

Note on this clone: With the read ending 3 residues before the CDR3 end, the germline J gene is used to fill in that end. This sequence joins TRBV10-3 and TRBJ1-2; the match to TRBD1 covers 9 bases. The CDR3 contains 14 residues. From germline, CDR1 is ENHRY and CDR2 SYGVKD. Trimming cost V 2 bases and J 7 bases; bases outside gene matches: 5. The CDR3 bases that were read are TGTGCCATCAGTGAGGGGGGACAGGGACGTGGC. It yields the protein CAISEGGQGRG. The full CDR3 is CAISEGGQGRGYTF.

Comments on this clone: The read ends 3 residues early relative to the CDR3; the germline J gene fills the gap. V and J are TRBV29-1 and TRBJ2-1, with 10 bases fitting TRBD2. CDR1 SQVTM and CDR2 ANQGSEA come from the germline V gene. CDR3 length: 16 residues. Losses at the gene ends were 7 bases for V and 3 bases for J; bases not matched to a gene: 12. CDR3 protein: CSAILPGTSVYNEQFF. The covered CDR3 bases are TGCAGCGCAATATTACCCGGGACTAGCGTCTACAATGAG.

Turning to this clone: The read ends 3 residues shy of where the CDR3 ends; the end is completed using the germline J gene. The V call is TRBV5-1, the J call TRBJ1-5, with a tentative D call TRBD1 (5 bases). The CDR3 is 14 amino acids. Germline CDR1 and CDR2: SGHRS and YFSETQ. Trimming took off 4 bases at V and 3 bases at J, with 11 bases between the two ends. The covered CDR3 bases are TGCGCCAGCAGCCCGGGGGATAACAATCAGCCC. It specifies CASSPGDNNQP. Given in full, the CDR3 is CASSPGDNNQPQHF.

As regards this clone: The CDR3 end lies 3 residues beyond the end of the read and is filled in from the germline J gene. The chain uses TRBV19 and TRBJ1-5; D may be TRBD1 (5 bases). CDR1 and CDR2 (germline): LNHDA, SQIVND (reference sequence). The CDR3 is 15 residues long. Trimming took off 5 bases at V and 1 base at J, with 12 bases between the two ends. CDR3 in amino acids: CASSEGRRSNQPQHF. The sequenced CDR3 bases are TGTGCCAGTAGTGAGGGGCGGAGGAGCAATCAGCCC.

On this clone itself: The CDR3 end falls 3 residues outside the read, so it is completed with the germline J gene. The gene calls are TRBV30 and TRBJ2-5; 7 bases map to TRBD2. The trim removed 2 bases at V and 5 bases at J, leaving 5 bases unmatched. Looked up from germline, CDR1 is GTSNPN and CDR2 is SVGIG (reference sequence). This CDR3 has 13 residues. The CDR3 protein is CAWSLGEGETQYF. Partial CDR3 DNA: TGTGCCTGGAGTTTAGGGGAGGGGGAGACC.

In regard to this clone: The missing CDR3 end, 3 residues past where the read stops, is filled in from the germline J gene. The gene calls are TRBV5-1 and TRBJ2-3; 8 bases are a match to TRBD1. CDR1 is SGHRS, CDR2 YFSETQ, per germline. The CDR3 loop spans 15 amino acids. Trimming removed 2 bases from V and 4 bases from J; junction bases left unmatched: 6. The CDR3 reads CASSFPGGSSDTQYF. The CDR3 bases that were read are TGCGCCAGCAGCTTCCCAGGGGGCAGTTCAGATACG.

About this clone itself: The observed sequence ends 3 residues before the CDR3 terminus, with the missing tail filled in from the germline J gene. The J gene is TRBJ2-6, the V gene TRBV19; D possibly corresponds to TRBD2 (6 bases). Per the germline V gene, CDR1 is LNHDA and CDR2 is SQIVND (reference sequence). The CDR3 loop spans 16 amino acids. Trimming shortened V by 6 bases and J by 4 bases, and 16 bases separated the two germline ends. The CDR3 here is CASRLEGRFGANVLTF. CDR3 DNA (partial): TGTGCCAGTAGATTGGAGGGGCGGTTCGGGGCCAACGTC.

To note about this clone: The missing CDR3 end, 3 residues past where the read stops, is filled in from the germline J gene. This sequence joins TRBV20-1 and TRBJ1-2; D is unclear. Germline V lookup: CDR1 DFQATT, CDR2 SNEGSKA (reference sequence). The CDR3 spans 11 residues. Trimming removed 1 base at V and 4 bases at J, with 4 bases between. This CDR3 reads CSARGLYGYTF. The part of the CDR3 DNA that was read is TGCAGTGCTAGAGGGCTCTATGGC.

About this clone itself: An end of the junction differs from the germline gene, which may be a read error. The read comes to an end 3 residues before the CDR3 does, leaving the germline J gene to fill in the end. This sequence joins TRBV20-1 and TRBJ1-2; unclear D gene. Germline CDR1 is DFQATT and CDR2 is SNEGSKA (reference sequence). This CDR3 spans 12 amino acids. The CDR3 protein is CSAVRTLYGYTF. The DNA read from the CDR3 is TGCAGTGCAGTGAGAACCCTCTATGGT.

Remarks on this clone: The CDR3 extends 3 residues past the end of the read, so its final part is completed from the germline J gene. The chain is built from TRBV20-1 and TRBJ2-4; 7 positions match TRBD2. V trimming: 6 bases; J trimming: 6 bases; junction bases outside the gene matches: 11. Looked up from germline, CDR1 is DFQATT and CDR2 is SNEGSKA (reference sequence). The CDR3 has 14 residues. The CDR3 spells CSATLSGDLNIQYF. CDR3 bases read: TGCAGTGCCACTCTCAGCGGGGACTTAAACATT.

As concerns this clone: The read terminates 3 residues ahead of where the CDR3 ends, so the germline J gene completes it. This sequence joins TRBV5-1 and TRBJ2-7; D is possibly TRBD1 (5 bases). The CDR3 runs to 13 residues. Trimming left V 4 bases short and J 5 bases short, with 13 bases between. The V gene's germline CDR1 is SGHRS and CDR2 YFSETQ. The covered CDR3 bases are TGCGCCAGCAGCCCCTACCCAGGGAACGAG. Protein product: CASSPYPGNE. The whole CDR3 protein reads CASSPYPGNEQYF.

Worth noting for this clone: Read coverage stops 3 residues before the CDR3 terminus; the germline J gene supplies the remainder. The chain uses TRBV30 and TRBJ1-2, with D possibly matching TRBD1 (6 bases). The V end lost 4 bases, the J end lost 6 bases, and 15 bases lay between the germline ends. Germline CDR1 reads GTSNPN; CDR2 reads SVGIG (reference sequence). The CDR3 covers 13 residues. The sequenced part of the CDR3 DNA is TGTGCCTGGATTGGACAGCTTATGGATGGC. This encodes CAWIGQLMDG. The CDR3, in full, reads CAWIGQLMDGYTF.

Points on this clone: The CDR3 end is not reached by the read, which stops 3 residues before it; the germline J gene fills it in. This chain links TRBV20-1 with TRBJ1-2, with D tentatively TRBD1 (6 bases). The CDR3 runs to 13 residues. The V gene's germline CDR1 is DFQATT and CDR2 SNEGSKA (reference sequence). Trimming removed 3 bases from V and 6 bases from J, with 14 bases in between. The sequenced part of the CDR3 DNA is TGCAGTGCTAGGCAACAGGGTTTCCATGGC. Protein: CSARQQGFHG. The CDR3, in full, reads CSARQQGFHGYTF.

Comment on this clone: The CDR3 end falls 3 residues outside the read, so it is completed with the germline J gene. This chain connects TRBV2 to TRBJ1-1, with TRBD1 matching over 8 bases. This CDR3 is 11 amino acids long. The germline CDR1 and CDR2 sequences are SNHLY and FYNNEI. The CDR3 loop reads CASSARQGAFF. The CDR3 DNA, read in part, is TGTGCCAGCAGTGCCCGACAGGGG.

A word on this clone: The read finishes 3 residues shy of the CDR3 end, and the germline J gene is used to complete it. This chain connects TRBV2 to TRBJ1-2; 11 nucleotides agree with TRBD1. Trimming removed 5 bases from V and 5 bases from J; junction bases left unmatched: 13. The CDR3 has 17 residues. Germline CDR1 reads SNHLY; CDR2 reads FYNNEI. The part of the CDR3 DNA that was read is TGTGCCAGCAGTCCTGGACAGGGGGCTTCTTCCCAGTATGGC. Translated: CASSPGQGASSQYG. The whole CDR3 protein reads CASSPGQGASSQYGYTF. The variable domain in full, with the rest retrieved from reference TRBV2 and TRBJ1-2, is EPEVTQTPSHQVTQMGQEVILRCVPISNHLYFYWYRQILGQKVEFLVSFYNNEISEKSEIFDDQFSVERPDGSNFTLKIRSTKLEDSAMYFCASSPGQGASSQYGYTFGSGTRLTVV.

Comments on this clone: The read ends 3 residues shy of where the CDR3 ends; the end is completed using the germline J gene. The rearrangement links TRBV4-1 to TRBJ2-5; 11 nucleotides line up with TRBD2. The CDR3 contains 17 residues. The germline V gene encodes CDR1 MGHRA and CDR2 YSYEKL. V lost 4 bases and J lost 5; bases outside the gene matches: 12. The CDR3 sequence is CASSPGGLAGGGETQYF. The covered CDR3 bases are TGCGCCAGCAGCCCAGGGGGGCTAGCGGGAGGCGGGGAGACC.

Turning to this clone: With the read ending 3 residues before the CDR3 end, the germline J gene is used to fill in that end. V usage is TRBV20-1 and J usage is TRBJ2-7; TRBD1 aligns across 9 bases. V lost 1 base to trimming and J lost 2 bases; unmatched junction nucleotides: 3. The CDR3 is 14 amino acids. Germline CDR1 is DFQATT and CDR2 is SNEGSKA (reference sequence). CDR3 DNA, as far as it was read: TGCAGTGCTAGAGGACAGGGGGTAACCTACGAG. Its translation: CSARGQGVTYE. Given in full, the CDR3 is CSARGQGVTYEQYF.

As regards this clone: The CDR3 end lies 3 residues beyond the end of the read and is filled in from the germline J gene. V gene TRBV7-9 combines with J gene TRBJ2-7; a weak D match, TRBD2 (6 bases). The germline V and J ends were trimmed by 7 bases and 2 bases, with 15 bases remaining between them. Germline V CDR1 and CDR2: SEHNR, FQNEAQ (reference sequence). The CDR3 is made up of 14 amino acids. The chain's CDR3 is CASTPLGGPYEQYF. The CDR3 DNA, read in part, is TGTGCCAGCACCCCCTTGGGGGGACCCTACGAG.

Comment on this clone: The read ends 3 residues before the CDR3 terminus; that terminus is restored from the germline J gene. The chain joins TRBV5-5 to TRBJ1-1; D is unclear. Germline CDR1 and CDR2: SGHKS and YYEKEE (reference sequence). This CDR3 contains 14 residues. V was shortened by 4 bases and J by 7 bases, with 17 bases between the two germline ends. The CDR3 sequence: CASSRTRGGIEAFF. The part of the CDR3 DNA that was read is TGTGCCAGCAGCCGCACGCGGGGAGGGATTGAA.

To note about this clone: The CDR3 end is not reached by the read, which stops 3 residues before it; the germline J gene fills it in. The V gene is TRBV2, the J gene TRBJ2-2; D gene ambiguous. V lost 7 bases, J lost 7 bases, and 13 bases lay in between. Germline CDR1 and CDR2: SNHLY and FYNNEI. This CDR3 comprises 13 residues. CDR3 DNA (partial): TGTGCCAGCACCCCCCCCCGTAACGGGGAG. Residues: CASTPPRNGE. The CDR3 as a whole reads CASTPPRNGELFF.

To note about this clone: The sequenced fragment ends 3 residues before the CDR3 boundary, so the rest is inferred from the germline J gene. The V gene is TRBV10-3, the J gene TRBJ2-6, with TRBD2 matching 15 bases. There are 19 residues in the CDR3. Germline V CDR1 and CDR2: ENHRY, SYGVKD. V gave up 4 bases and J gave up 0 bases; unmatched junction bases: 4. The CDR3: CAISAGLAGGPSGANVLTF. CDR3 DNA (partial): TGTGCCATCAGTGCGGGACTAGCGGGAGGACCCTCTGGGGCCAACGTC.

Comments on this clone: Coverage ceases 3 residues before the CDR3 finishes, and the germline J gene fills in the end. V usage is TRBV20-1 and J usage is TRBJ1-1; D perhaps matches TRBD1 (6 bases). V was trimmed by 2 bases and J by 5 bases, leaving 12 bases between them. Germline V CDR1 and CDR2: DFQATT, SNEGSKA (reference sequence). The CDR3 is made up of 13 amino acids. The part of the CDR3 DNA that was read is TGCAGTGCTAGACTACAGGGCATGACTGAA. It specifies CSARLQGMTE. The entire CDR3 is CSARLQGMTEAFF.

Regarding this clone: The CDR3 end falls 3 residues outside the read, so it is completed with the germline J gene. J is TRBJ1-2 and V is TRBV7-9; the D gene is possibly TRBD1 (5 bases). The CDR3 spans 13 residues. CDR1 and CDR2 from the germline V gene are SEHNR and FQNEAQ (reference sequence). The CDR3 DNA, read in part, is TGTGCCACCAGGACTAGCGGGGGGGATACC. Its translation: CATRTSGGDT. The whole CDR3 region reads CATRTSGGDTYTF.

Partial CDR3 DNA: TGTGCCAGCAGCTCCACGGGACAGGGGGCCTACGAG. It codes for CASSSTGQGAYE. The entire CDR3 is CASSSTGQGAYEQYF. This chain joins TRBV5-6 and TRBJ2-7; 11 nucleotides agree with TRBD1. With the read ending 3 residues before the CDR3 end, the germline J gene is used to fill in that end. CDR3 size: 15 residues. V shed 3 bases, J shed 2 bases, and the junction held 4 bases outside the gene matches. Germline-derived CDR1 and CDR2 are SGHDT and YYEEEE. The variable domain in full, with the rest retrieved from reference TRBV5-6 and TRBJ2-7, is DAGVTQSPTHLIKTRGQQVTLRCSPKSGHDTVSWYQQALGQGPQFIFQYYEEEERQRGNFPDRFSGHQFPNYSSELNVNALLLGDSALYLCASSSTGQGAYEQYFGPGTRLTVT.

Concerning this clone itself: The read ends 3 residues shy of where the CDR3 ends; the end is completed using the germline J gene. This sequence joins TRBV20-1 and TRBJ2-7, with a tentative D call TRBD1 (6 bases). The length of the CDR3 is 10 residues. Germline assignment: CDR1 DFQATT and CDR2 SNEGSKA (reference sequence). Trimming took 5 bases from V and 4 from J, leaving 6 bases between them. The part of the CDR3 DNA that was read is TGCAGTGCTCAGGGGTACGAG. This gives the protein CSAQGYE. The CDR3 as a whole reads CSAQGYEQYF.

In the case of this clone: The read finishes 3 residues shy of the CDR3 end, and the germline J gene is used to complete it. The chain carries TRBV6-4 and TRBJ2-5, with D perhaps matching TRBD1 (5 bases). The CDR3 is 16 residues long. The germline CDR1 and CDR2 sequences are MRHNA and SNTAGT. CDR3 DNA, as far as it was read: TGTGCCAGCAGTGTCTTGCCCCAGGGTAGCACAGATACC. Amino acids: CASSVLPQGSTDT. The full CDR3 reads CASSVLPQGSTDTQYF.

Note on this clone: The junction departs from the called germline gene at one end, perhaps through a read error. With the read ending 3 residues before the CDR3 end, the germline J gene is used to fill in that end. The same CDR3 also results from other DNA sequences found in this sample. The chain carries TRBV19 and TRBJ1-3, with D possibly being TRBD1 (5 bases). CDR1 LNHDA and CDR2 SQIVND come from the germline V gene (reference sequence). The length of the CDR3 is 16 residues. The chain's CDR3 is CASRMGRDYSGNTIYF. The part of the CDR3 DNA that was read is TGTGCCAGTAGAATGGGACGGGACTACTCTGGAAACACA.

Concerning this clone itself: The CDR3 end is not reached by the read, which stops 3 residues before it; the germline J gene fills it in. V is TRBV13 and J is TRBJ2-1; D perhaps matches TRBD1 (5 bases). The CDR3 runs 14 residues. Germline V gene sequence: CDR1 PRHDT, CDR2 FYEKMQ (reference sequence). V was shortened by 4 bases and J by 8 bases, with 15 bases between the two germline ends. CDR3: CASSSTVGKHEQFF. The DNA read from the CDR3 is TGTGCCAGCAGCTCGACAGTCGGTAAACATGAG.